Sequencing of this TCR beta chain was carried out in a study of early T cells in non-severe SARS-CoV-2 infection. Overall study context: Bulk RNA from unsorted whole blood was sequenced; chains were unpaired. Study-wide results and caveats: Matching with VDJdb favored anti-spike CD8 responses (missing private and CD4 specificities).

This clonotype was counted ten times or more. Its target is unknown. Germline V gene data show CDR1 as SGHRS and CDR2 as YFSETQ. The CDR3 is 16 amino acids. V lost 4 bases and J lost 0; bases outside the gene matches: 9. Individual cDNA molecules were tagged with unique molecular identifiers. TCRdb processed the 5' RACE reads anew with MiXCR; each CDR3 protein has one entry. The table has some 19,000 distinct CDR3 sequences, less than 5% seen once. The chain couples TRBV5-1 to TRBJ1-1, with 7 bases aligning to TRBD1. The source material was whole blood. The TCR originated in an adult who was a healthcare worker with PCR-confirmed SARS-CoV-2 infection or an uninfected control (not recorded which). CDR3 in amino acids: CASSPQGGGMNTEAFF. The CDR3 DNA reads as TGCGCCAGCAGCCCCCAGGGGGGGGGAATGAACACTGAAGCTTTCTTT.